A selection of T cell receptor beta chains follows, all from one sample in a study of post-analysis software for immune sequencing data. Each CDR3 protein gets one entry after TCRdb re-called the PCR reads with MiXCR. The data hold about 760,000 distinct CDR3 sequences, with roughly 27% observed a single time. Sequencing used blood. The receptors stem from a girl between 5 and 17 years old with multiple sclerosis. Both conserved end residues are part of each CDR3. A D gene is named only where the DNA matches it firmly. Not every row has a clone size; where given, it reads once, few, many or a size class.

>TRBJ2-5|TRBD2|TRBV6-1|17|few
CASSPTSGRAGQETQYF
TGTGCCAGCAGCCCTACTAGCGGGAGGGCGGGTCAAGAGACCCAGTACTTC
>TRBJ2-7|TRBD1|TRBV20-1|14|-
CSAGTGVYPYEQYF
TGCAGTGCTGGGACAGGGGTCTACCCCTACGAGCAGTACTTC
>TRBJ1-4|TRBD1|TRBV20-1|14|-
CSAPWDRGDEKLFF
TGCAGTGCTCCTTGGGACAGGGGTGACGAAAAACTGTTTTTT
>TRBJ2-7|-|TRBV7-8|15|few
CASSARTAGAGEQYF
TGTGCCAGCAGCGCCAGAACTGCGGGGGCGGGCGAGCAGTACTTC
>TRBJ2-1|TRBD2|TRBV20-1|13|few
CSASLGRGGEQFF
TGCAGTGCTAGTCTGGGCCGCGGGGGTGAGCAGTTCTTC
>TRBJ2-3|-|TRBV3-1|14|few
CASSLRRRGDTQYF
TGTGCCAGCAGCCTTAGAAGGAGGGGAGATACGCAGTATTTT
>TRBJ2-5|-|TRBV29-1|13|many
CSAVRDTLRTQYF
TGCAGCGCCGTGCGGGACACACTGCGGACCCAGTACTTC
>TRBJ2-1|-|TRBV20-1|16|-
CSARDSFRASYNEQFF
TGCAGTGCTAGAGACTCCTTCCGGGCTTCCTACAATGAGCAGTTCTTC
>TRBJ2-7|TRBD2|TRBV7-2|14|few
CASRRNSGNYEQYF
TGTGCCAGCAGACGAAATAGCGGGAACTACGAGCAGTACTTC
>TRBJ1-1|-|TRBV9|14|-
CASSVTSRNTEAFF
TGTGCCAGCAGCGTTACCTCGCGGAACACTGAAGCTTTCTTT
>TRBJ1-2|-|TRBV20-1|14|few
CSALGLTKPYGYTF
TGCAGTGCTCTGGGGCTGACCAAACCCTATGGCTACACCTTC
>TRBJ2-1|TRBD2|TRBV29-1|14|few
CSVDGLAGGGEQFF
TGCAGCGTTGATGGGTTAGCGGGAGGGGGCGAGCAGTTCTTC
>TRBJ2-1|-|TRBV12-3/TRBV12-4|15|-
CASSFAGTVNWQQFF
TGTGCCAGCAGTTTCGCCGGGACTGTTAATTGGCAGCAGTTCTTC
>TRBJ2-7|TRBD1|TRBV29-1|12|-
CSVRWTGDEQYF
TGCAGCGTAAGATGGACAGGCGACGAGCAGTACTTC
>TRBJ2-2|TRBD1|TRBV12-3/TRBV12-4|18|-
CASSPRIWTGGAGGELFF
TGTGCCAGCAGCCCCCGCATATGGACAGGGGGCGCAGGAGGGGAGCTGTTTTTT
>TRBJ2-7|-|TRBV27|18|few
CASSFPGRRAGSIHEQYF
TGTGCCAGCAGTTTCCCCGGCCGGAGGGCAGGGAGCATCCACGAGCAGTACTTC
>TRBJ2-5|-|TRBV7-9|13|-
CASGRRELETQYF
TGTGCCAGCGGACGAAGGGAGTTAGAGACCCAGTACTTC
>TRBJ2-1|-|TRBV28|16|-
CASSLIFGQSYNEQFF
TGTGCCAGCAGTCTGATATTCGGTCAGTCCTACAATGAGCAGTTCTTC
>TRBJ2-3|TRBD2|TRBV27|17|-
CASSLIQLAGITDTQYF
TGTGCCAGCAGTTTAATTCAGTTAGCGGGAATCACAGATACGCAGTATTTT
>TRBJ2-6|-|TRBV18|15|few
CASSRDRTPTNVLTF
TGTGCCAGCTCACGAGACAGGACCCCCACCAACGTCCTGACTTTC
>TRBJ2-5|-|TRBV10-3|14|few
CATKASGVQETQYF
TGTGCCACCAAGGCGTCGGGAGTCCAAGAGACCCAGTACTTC
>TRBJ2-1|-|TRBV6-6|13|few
CASSWEEYNEQFF
TGTGCCAGCAGCTGGGAGGAATACAATGAGCAGTTCTTC
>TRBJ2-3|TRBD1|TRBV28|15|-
CASSLAQGLTDTQYF
TGTGCCAGCAGTTTAGCACAGGGGCTGACAGATACGCAGTATTTT
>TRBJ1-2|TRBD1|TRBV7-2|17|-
CASSSVGTGGEGYGYTF
TGTGCCAGCAGCTCAGTTGGCACAGGGGGCGAAGGCTATGGCTACACCTTC
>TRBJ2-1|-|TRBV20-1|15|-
CSATPGGRAYDEQFF
TGCAGTGCTACCCCCGGGGGTAGAGCCTACGATGAGCAGTTCTTC
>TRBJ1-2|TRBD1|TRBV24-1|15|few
CATSDPGTGKHGYTF
TGTGCCACCAGTGACCCCGGGACAGGGAAGCATGGCTACACCTTC
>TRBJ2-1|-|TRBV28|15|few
CASSLGGVSYNEQFF
TGTGCCAGCAGTTTGGGGGGAGTCTCCTACAATGAGCAGTTCTTC
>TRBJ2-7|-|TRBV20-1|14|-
CSAGWVGRNYEQYF
TGCAGTGCTGGTTGGGTAGGTCGGAACTACGAGCAGTACTTC
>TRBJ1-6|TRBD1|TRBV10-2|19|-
CASSERGTGGYSYNSPLHF
TGCGCCAGCAGTGAGCGAGGGACAGGGGGCTACTCCTATAATTCACCCCTCCACTTT
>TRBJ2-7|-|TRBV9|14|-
CASSGPGPADEQYF
TGTGCCAGCAGCGGACCGGGACCCGCGGACGAGCAGTACTTC
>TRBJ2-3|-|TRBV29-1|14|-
CSGVLGGVWDTQYF
TGCAGCGGGGTCCTGGGGGGCGTTTGGGATACGCAGTATTTT
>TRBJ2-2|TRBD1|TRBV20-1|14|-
CSAIRTGGTGELFF
TGCAGTGCTATTAGGACAGGGGGGACCGGGGAGCTGTTTTTT
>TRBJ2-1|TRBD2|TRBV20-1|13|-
CSARGAGGVEQFF
TGCAGTGCTAGAGGAGCGGGAGGGGTTGAGCAGTTCTTC
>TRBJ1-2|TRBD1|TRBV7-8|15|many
CASSLGGQGAYGYTF
TGTGCCAGCAGCTTAGGGGGACAGGGGGCCTATGGCTACACCTTC
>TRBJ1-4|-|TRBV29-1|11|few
CSVGGSEKLFF
TGCAGCGTTGGGGGGAGTGAAAAACTGTTTTTT
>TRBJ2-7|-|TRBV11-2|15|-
CASSFQGPLGYEQYF
TGTGCCAGTAGTTTTCAGGGGCCCTTAGGGTACGAGCAGTACTTC
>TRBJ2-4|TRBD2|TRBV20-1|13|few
CSARELAANIQYF
TGCAGTGCTAGAGAGCTAGCGGCAAACATTCAGTACTTC
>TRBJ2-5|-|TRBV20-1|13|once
CSARVAAQETQYF
TGCAGTGCTAGAGTGGCGGCCCAAGAGACCCAGTACTTC
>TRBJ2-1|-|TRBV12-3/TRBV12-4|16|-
CASSLGQLSSYNEQFF
TGTGCCAGCAGTTTAGGGCAGCTGAGCTCCTACAATGAGCAGTTCTTC
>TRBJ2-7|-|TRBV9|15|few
CASSPAGDPHGEQYF
TGTGCCAGCAGCCCAGCCGGGGATCCTCATGGCGAGCAGTACTTC
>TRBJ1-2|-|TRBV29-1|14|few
CSVEDDARDYGYTF
TGCAGCGTTGAAGATGACGCAAGAGACTATGGCTACACCTTC
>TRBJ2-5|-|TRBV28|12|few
CASSWIPETQYF
TGTGCCAGCAGTTGGATCCCAGAGACCCAGTACTTC
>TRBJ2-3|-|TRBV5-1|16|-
CASSLVGYSVADTQYF
TGCGCCAGCAGCTTGGTGGGCTATAGCGTCGCAGATACGCAGTATTTT
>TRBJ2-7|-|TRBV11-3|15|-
CASSLRATPPYEQYF
TGTGCCAGCAGCTTAAGGGCAACACCACCCTACGAGCAGTACTTC
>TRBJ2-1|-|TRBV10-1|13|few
CASSADPYNEQFF
TGCGCCAGCAGTGCTGACCCGTACAATGAGCAGTTCTTC
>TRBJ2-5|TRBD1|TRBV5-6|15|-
CASSLVTGSWETQYF
TGTGCCAGCAGCTTGGTGACAGGGTCGTGGGAGACCCAGTACTTC
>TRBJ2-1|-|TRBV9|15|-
CASSVWASSYNEQFF
TGTGCCAGCAGCGTCTGGGCATCCTCCTACAATGAGCAGTTCTTC
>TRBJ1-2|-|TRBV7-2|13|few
CASSLSGYYGYTF
TGTGCCAGCAGCTTATCAGGGTACTATGGCTACACCTTC
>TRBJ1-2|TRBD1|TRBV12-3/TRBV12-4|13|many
CASNRGFNYGYTF
TGTGCCAGCAACAGGGGGTTCAACTATGGCTACACCTTC
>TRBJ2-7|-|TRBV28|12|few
CATGRPSSEQYF
TGTGCCACCGGGCGGCCGTCGAGCGAGCAGTACTTC
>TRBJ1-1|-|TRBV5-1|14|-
CASRSGGRNTEAFF
TGCGCCAGCAGATCGGGGGGTCGGAACACTGAAGCTTTCTTT
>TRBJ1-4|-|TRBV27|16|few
CASSRVRETSNEKLFF
TGTGCCAGCAGCCGAGTTAGGGAGACCTCTAATGAAAAACTGTTTTTT
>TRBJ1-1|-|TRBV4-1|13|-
CASSQEFGGEAFF
TGCGCCAGCAGCCAAGAATTCGGGGGCGAAGCTTTCTTT
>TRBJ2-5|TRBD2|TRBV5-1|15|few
CASSLDAGVTETQYF
TGCGCCAGCAGCTTGGATGCGGGGGTTACGGAGACCCAGTACTTC